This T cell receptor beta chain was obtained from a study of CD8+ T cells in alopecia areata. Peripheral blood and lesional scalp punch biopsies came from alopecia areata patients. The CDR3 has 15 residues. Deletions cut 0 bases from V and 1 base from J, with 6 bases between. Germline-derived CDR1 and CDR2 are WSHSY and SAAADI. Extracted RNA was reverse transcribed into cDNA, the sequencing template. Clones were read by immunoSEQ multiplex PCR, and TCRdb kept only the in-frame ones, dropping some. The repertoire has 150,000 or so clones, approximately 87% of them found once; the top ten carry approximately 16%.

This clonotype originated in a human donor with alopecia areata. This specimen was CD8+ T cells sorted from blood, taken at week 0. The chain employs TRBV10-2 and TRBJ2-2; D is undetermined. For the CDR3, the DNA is TGCGCCAGCAGTGAGTCGGCACAGAACACCGGGGAGCTGTTTTTT. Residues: CASSESAQNTGELFF.